This TCR beta chain derives from a study of response to subunit inactivated influenza vaccine. With V trimmed by 3 bases and J by 0 bases, 3 bases remained unmatched. CDR1 is KGHDR and CDR2 is SFDVKD in the germline V gene. The CDR3 spans 16 residues. Points from the study as a whole: Authors suggested that a seasonal influenza vaccination recruits few new T cells each time.

TCRdb passed the RT-PCR reads through MiXCR, listing each CDR3 protein once. The sample has hundreds of thousands of distinct CDR3 sequences; 15% to 18% are singletons. Details on this clonotype: Its antigen is not known.

This receptor was obtained from a man aged 45-60 years who received an inactivated influenza vaccine. The sample was PBMCs from blood, taken about 12 days after vaccination. The gene calls are TRBV24-1 and TRBJ2-2; the match to TRBD2 covers 7 bases. DNA of the CDR3: TGTGCCACCAGTGATGTCGGGGGGTCGAACACCGGGGAGCTGTTTTTT. Its translation is CATSDVGGSNTGELFF.